The entry below describes one TCR beta chain. Its target is unknown. The V end lost 6 bases, the J end lost 2 bases, and 16 bases lay between the germline ends. Germline V CDR1 and CDR2: SGHVS, FQNEAQ. This CDR3 has 15 residues. This table comes from immunoSEQ multiplex PCR, and its TCRdb copy is limited to in-frame clones, with some not included. The repertoire includes approximately 46,000 clones, around 86% of them detected once, and approximately 17% sits in the top ten. These data belong to a study of T cells in localized non-small cell lung cancer. Study-wide results and limits: Detection in adjacent lung was observed for a median around 50 of the top 100 tumor clones. Greater blood T cell density accompanied longer overall survival. One tumor region alone was sequenced, and heterogeneity therefore remains possible. Uninvolved neighboring lung showed the greatest T cell clonality, exceeding tumor.

The receptor was derived from a man between 40 and 69 years old with stage III lung adenocarcinoma. Specimen: peripheral blood mononuclear cells, collected before any cancer treatment. This sequence joins TRBV7-8 and TRBJ2-5; D might be TRBD2 (6 bases). The CDR3 DNA is TGTGCCAGCAGAGAGCCCAGCGGGTTTCAAGAGACCCAGTACTTC. Protein product: CASREPSGFQETQYF.